The clone carrying this TCR beta chain has just one count. Its antigen is undetermined. These data originate in a study of graft-versus-host responses after intestinal transplantation. The wider study: Transplants given to recipients were multivisceral, liver-intestinal, or isolated intestinal. General study findings and limits: Patients who carried graft-donor T cell macrochimerism also had high graft-versus-host to host-versus-graft clonal ratios in their allografts.

The CDR3 contains 14 residues. CDR1 and CDR2 (germline): MNHGY, SVAAGI. V was clipped by 6 bases and J by 2 bases; unmatched bases: 5. Both intraepithelial and lamina propria lymphocytes were released by processing graft tissue. Using immunoSEQ multiplex PCR, the repertoire was profiled, and TCRdb retains in-frame clones only, with some absent. The sample carries over 7,000 clones, over 65% recorded once. The receptor was derived from a human patient who received an intestinal transplant, so some T cells may come from the graft donor. Sequenced here: ileum tissue, sampled about 70 weeks after intestinal transplant. The V and J genes are TRBV6-9 and TRBJ2-7; TRBD1 agrees at 9 bases. CDR3 in amino acids: CASSQGQGTYEQYF. In DNA form, the CDR3 reads TGTGCCAGCAGCCAAGGACAGGGGACCTACGAGCAGTACTTC.